This T cell receptor beta chain derives from a study of PD-L1 blockade in urothelial cancer. TCRdb keeps only in-frame clones here, not all; method: immunoSEQ multiplex PCR. The repertoire holds 45,000 or so clones, with more than 75% as singletons. Germline assignment: CDR1 SGHAT and CDR2 FQNNGV. This CDR3 has 15 amino acids. Trimming cost V 2 bases and J 1 base, with 10 bases left between them. The source was PBMCs, collected around atezolizumab (anti-PD-L1) treatment. This receptor was obtained from a man in his 70s with urothelial cancer. The chain joins TRBV11-2 to TRBJ2-3, with D maybe TRBD2 (5 bases). Here the CDR3 reads CASSLLPGGTDTQYF. DNA of the CDR3: TGTGCCAGCAGCTTACTGCCCGGGGGCACAGATACGCAGTATTTT.